This entry features one T cell receptor beta chain sequence. Its antigen is undetermined. The data originate from a study of glioma-infiltrating T cells. The wider study: Presurgical dexamethasone in glioma patients lasted six or fewer days. Study conclusions and caveats: Signature shared blood CDR3 motifs were enriched in low-divergence and depleted in high-divergence patients.

The iRepertoire nested amplicon-rescue multiplex PCR amplified TCR alpha and beta CDR3s from RNA. One entry per CDR3 protein results from TCRdb running MiXCR on the multiplex PCR reads. The repertoire includes a few hundred thousand distinct CDR3 sequences, roughly 41% of them detected once, and around 12% sits in the top ten. The origin of this receptor is a human donor with low-grade glioma or glioblastoma, undergoing nonglioma brain surgery, or in good health (not recorded which). Sequencing was carried out using glioma tissue, nonneoplastic brain tissue, or PBMCs (not recorded which).

CDR3 bases: TGTGCCAGCAGTCCGAACAGTAATCCCTATGGCTACACCTTC. This translates into CASSPNSNPYGYTF. This chain uses TRBV27 with TRBJ1-2; no definite D call. Per the germline V gene, CDR1 is MNHEY and CDR2 is SMNVEV (reference sequence). This CDR3 region has 14 residues. The V gene lost 5 bases and the J gene lost 4 bases, with 14 bases spanning the gap.